Presented here are 14 T cell receptor beta chains from one specimen sequenced in a study of metastatic and nonmetastatic thyroid tumors. TCRdb recomputed clones from the PCR reads via MiXCR. The sample lists approximately 15,000 clones; approximately 32% were seen once. Every patient was untreated before thyroid surgery. Sequencing input: tumor tissue. These receptor sequences come from a female donor with papillary thyroid cancer or a benign thyroid nodule (not recorded which). Some clones in this sample may be carry-over from other donors' samples.

V gene TRBV20-1 combines with J gene TRBJ1-5, with unresolved D. V gave up 6 bases and J gave up 2 bases, with 14 bases separating them. The germline gives CDR1 DFQATT, CDR2 SNEGSKA (reference sequence). The CDR3 length is 14 residues. The CDR3 here is CSANPETRNQPQHF. The CDR3 DNA reads TGCAGTGCGAACCCTGAGACCCGCAATCAGCCCCAGCATTTT.

The J gene is TRBJ2-2, the V gene TRBV2; 7 nucleotides line up with TRBD2. CDR1 is SNHLY and CDR2 is FYNNEI in the germline V gene. The V segment lost 5 bases and the J segment 2 bases; nucleotides outside the gene matches: 2. The CDR3 has 14 amino acids. The DNA of the CDR3 is TGTGCCAGCAGTCGGGACTACAACACCGGGGAGCTGTTTTTT. Translating it yields CASSRDYNTGELFF. Variable domain in full (rest from reference TRBV2 and TRBJ2-2): EPEVTQTPSHQVTQMGQEVILRCVPISNHLYFYWYRQILGQKVEFLVSFYNNEISEKSEIFDDQFSVERPDGSNFTLKIRSTKLEDSAMYFCASSRDYNTGELFFGEGSRLTVL.

The gene calls are TRBV28 and TRBJ1-5, with a possible D match to TRBD1 (6 bases). Germline V gene sequence: CDR1 MDHEN, CDR2 SYDVKM. The CDR3 runs 16 residues. The V end lost 11 bases, the J end lost 0 bases, and 20 bases lay between the germline ends. CDR3 sequence: CASHRDTFYSNQPQHF. DNA of the CDR3: TGTGCCTCTCATCGGGACACCTTCTATAGCAATCAGCCCCAGCATTTT. Full variable domain (missing parts from reference TRBV28 and TRBJ1-5): DVKVTQSSRYLVKRTGEKVFLECVQDMDHENMFWYRQDPGLGLRLIYFSYDVKMKEKGDIPEGYSVSREKKERFSLILESASTNQTSMYLCASHRDTFYSNQPQHFGDGTRLSIL.

The V call is TRBV5-1, the J call TRBJ2-2, with D maybe TRBD2 (6 bases). The CDR3 totals 16 residues. Looked up from germline, CDR1 is SGHRS and CDR2 is YFSETQ. Trimming shortened V by 6 bases and J by 4 bases, and 19 bases separated the two germline ends. CDR3 DNA sequence: TGCGCCAGCATCCTGTCTGGCGGGGCTACCACCGGGGAGCTGTTTTTT. Translation: CASILSGGATTGELFF.

The CDR3 sequence: CASSLSGGTAFF. CDR3 coding DNA: TGTGCCAGCAGCCTTAGCGGGGGCACGGCTTTCTTT. This chain connects TRBV3-1 to TRBJ1-1, with a tentative D call TRBD1 (6 bases). The length of the CDR3 is 12 residues. The V gene's germline CDR1 is LGHDT and CDR2 YNNKEL (reference sequence). Trimming pared 4 bases from V and 11 bases from J, leaving 14 bases between.

By frequency in the sample, this clone is medium-sized (0.01 to 0.1%). The V call is TRBV6-1, the J call TRBJ1-1; D unclear. The CDR3 is 15 residues long. Deletions cut 2 bases from V and 1 base from J, with 11 bases between. CDR1 is MNHNS, CDR2 SASEGT, per germline. The CDR3 reads CASSETDGRNTEAFF. The CDR3 coding sequence is TGTGCCAGCAGTGAAACAGACGGTAGGAACACTGAAGCTTTCTTT.

By share of the sample, this clone is medium-sized. The CDR3 protein is CASSGQGIQQYF. In DNA, the CDR3 is TGTGCCAGCAGTGGACAGGGGATACAGCAGTACTTC. The V call is TRBV28, the J call TRBJ2-7, with 9 nucleotides matching TRBD1. This CDR3 has 12 residues. Per the germline V gene, CDR1 is MDHEN and CDR2 is SYDVKM. Trimming at V came to 5 bases and at J to 8 bases, leaving 4 bases not matched to a gene.

This clone has a count of ten or more. The sample contains more than one DNA sequence encoding this CDR3. The chain carries TRBV19 and TRBJ2-1, with 11 bases identical to TRBD2. The CDR3 loop spans 16 amino acids. The V gene end was trimmed by 6 bases and the J gene end by 9 bases; junction bases not matched to a gene: 13. The germline CDR1 and CDR2 sequences are LNHDA and SQIVND (reference sequence). The CDR3 DNA follows: TGTGCCAGTAGGCGTGCTCCCGGGACTAGCGGTGGTGAGCAGTTCTTC. It encodes CASRRAPGTSGGEQFF. Full variable domain (outside the CDR3, taken from reference TRBV19 and TRBJ2-1): DGGITQSPKYLFRKEGQNVTLSCEQNLNHDAMYWYRQDPGQGLRLIYYSQIVNDFQKGDIAEGYSVSREKKESFPLTVTSAQKNPTAFYLCASRRAPGTSGGEQFFGPGTRLTVL.

This clone was picked up many times. This rearrangement joins TRBV6-4 to TRBJ2-7; D is unresolved. This CDR3 has 15 amino acids. V was pared by 3 bases and J by 1 base, with 13 bases between. In germline, CDR1 is MRHNA, CDR2 SNTAGT. CDR3 DNA sequence: TGTGCCAGCAGTGATGGTAGCCACATATCCTACGAGCAGTACTTC. The encoded protein is CASSDGSHISYEQYF.

By share, this clone counts as medium-sized (0.01 to 0.1%). The rearrangement joins TRBV4-1 to TRBJ1-4; no firm D call. V dropped 1 base and J dropped 8 bases, with 5 bases sitting between them. Germline-derived CDR1 and CDR2 are MGHRA and YSYEKL. The CDR3 has 12 residues. This chain's CDR3 is CASSQVGEKLFF. The CDR3 nucleotides are TGCGCCAGCAGCCAAGTCGGAGAAAAACTGTTTTTT.

The chain couples TRBV11-2 to TRBJ1-2, with D possibly being TRBD1 (5 bases). Germline V CDR1 and CDR2: SGHAT, FQNNGV. The CDR3 consists of 13 residues. V was cut by 5 bases and J by 8 bases, with 15 bases left in between. The CDR3 bases are TGTGCCAGCAGCACTGGACCCAGGGAGGGCTACACCTTC. It translates to CASSTGPREGYTF.

This clone came up many times. This chain joins TRBV5-1 and TRBJ2-6; D is uncertain. Trimming removed 0 bases from V and 0 bases from J, with 7 bases in between. In germline, CDR1 is SGHRS, CDR2 YFSETQ. The CDR3 is 16 residues long. CDR3 sequence (DNA): TGCGCCAGCAGCTTGGGTGGGTACTCTGGGGCCAACGTCCTGACTTTC. Amino acids: CASSLGGYSGANVLTF.

Ten or more counts support this clone. The genes are TRBV6-5 and TRBJ2-1; no reliable D call. This CDR3 is 14 amino acids long. V gave up 2 bases and J gave up 1 base, with 6 bases separating them. Looked up from germline, CDR1 is MNHEY and CDR2 is SVGAGI. CDR3 sequence reads: CASSYTASYNEQFF. CDR3 coding DNA: TGTGCCAGCAGTTACACAGCGTCCTACAATGAGCAGTTCTTC.

This clone was recorded many times. This may be a read error, as it is one base from a much larger clone. The chain carries TRBV10-2 and TRBJ2-7; a weak D match, TRBD1 (6 bases). Germline V gene data show CDR1 as WSHSY and CDR2 as SAAADI. This CDR3 has 12 residues. The DNA for the CDR3 is TGCGCCAGCCATCACACAGGGTACGAGCGGTACTTC. Translating gives CASHHTGYERYF.